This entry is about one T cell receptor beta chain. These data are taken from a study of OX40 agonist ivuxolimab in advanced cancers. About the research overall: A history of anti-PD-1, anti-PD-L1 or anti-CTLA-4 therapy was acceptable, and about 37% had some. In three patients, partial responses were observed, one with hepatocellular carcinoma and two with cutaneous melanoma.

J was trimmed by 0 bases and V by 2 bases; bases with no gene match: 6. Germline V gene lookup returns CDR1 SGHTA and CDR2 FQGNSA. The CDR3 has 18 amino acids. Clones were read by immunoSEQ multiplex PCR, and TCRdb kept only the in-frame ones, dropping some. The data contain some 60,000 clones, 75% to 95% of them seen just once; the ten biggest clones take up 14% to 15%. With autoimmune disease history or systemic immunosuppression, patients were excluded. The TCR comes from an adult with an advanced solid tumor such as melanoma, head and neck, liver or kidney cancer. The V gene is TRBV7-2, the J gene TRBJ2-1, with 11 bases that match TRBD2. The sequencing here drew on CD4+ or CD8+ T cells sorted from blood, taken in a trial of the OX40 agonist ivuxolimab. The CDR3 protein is CASSLLLAGARSYNEQFF. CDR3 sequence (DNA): TGTGCCAGCAGCTTATTACTAGCGGGGGCCCGCTCCTACAATGAGCAGTTCTTC. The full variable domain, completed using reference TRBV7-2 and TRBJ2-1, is GAGVSQSPSNKVTEKGKDVELRCDPISGHTALYWYRQSLGQGLEFLIYFQGNSAPDKSGLPSDRFSAERTGGSVSTLTIQRTQQEDSAVYLCASSLLLAGARSYNEQFFGPGTRLTVL.